The 22 T cell receptor beta chains listed next were all sequenced from one sample in a study of identical twins. TCRdb reprocessed the 5' RACE reads with MiXCR, giving one entry per CDR3 protein. Here the sample spans around 290,000 distinct CDR3 sequences, 8.5% to 9.5% being singletons. These same records also appear under a second study, on yellow fever vaccine responses in identical twins.

The sequenced material came from CD8+ T cells sorted from blood. The receptors shown here come from a woman younger than 30 in good health.

The table lists this clonotype with many counts. This chain connects TRBV7-9 to TRBJ2-2; TRBD2 matches 7 bases. V was pared by 5 bases and J by 7 bases, with 10 bases of the junction left unmatched. The CDR3 spans 15 residues. Germline CDR1 SEHNR, CDR2 FQNEAQ (reference sequence). The DNA of the CDR3 is TGTGCCAGCAGCCCGGGAGGTGGGCCTGGCGGGGAGCTGTTTTTT. This codes for CASSPGGGPGGELFF.

The table lists this clonotype with many counts. The chain has TRBV7-9 and TRBJ2-1, with 9 bases that match TRBD2. V shed 3 bases, J shed 3 bases, and the junction held 3 bases outside the gene matches. Looked up from germline, CDR1 is SEHNR and CDR2 is FQNEAQ (reference sequence). The length of the CDR3 is 15 residues. CDR3 nucleotides: TGTGCCAGCAGCTTTAGCGGGAGCCTCTACAATGAGCAGTTCTTC. Its protein product is CASSFSGSLYNEQFF.

This clonotype showed up just a few times. This chain uses TRBV27 with TRBJ2-1, with TRBD2 matching 9 bases. The CDR3 covers 15 residues. V trimming: 5 bases; J trimming: 5 bases; junction bases outside the gene matches: 7. From germline, CDR1 is MNHEY and CDR2 SMNVEV (reference sequence). CDR3 sequence reads: CASSPKTSGNNEQFF. The CDR3 DNA reads as TGTGCCAGCAGTCCAAAGACTAGCGGAAACAATGAGCAGTTCTTC.

This clonotype was counted at least ten times. The chain is built from TRBV4-2 and TRBJ2-7; D is ambiguous. The ends were cut back, 1 base at V and 2 bases at J, with 12 bases in the middle. Germline CDR1 reads LGHNA; CDR2 reads YNFKEQ. The CDR3 length is 15 residues. CDR3 DNA: TGTGCCAGCAGCCAAGTAGGTATCACTACCTACGAGCAGTACTTC. Its protein is CASSQVGITTYEQYF.

This clonotype was seen more than once but under ten times. The V call is TRBV18, the J call TRBJ2-5; 9 nucleotides line up with TRBD1. With 6 bases clipped from V and 3 bases from J, the junction kept 5 bases outside the gene matches. There are 14 residues in the CDR3. Germline V CDR1 and CDR2: KGHSH, LQKENI. CDR3 protein: CASSSGQGEETQYF. The CDR3 DNA reads TGTGCCAGCTCCTCGGGACAGGGCGAAGAGACCCAGTACTTC. The variable domain in full, with the rest retrieved from reference TRBV18 and TRBJ2-5, is NAGVMQNPRHLVRRRGQEARLRCSPMKGHSHVYWYRQLPEEGLKFMVYLQKENIIDESGMPKERFSAEFPKEGPSILRIQQVVRGDSAAYFCASSSGQGEETQYFGPGTRLLVL.

This clonotype has a handful of counts. The V call is TRBV4-2, the J call TRBJ2-1; 8 bases map to TRBD2. The trim removed 1 base at V and 8 bases at J, leaving 10 bases unmatched. Germline V gives CDR1 LGHNA, CDR2 YNFKEQ. CDR3 size: 16 residues. The CDR3 loop is CASSQVSGRAMDEQFF. The CDR3 DNA sequence: TGTGCCAGCAGCCAAGTATCCGGGAGGGCCATGGATGAGCAGTTCTTC.

This clonotype was detected many times. The V gene is TRBV29-1, the J gene TRBJ2-3; the match to TRBD1 covers 7 bases. The V and J ends lost 0 bases and 6 bases, in that order; junction bases with no gene match: 9. CDR1 is SQVTM and CDR2 is ANQGSEA in the germline V gene. This CDR3 region has 15 residues. CDR3 coding DNA: TGCAGCGTTGAAGATGGAAGTCAGGGGGTGGATACGCAGTATTTT. Translation gives CSVEDGSQGVDTQYF.

The chain uses TRBV28 and TRBJ2-6; perhaps TRBD1 as D (6 bases). The CDR3 is made up of 19 amino acids. V was clipped by 7 bases and J by 0 bases, with 22 bases between them. Germline V gene data show CDR1 as MDHEN and CDR2 as SYDVKM. The CDR3 DNA reads as TGTGCCAGCACCACCAGGGGAAGCCATCCGGGCTCTGGGGCCAACGTCCTGACTTTC. This gives the protein CASTTRGSHPGSGANVLTF.

This rearrangement joins TRBV4-1 to TRBJ2-7, with a tentative D call TRBD1 (6 bases). The CDR3 is made up of 14 amino acids. Per germline, CDR1 MGHRA and CDR2 YSYEKL. Trimming left V 5 bases short and J 7 bases short, with 18 bases between. The CDR3 DNA is TGCGCCAGCAGCTCCACACAGGGCCTGGGGGAGCAGTACTTC. Translated: CASSSTQGLGEQYF.

The chain uses TRBV24-1 and TRBJ2-1; TRBD1 aligns across 7 bases. V shed 11 bases, J shed 5 bases, and the junction held 8 bases outside the gene matches. The V gene's germline CDR1 is KGHDR and CDR2 SFDVKD. This CDR3 has 13 residues. CDR3 protein: CAIAGTDNNEQFF. CDR3 nucleotides: TGTGCCATCGCCGGGACAGACAACAATGAGCAGTTCTTC.

This clonotype appeared many times. The gene calls are TRBV7-2 and TRBJ2-5; tentatively, D is TRBD2 (6 bases). Germline V CDR1 and CDR2: SGHTA, FQGNSA. The CDR3 consists of 17 residues. V was pared by 2 bases and J by 2 bases, with 18 bases between. The CDR3 coding sequence is TGTGCCAGCAGCTTAAGGGAGCGGGCACGACAGCAAGAGACCCAGTACTTC. Its protein product is CASSLRERARQQETQYF.

This clonotype was found many times. The chain combines TRBV7-9 with TRBJ2-7; 9 bases align to TRBD2. The CDR3 is 15 amino acids. Germline V gene lookup returns CDR1 SEHNR and CDR2 FQNEAQ (reference sequence). V gave up 3 bases and J gave up 2 bases; unmatched junction bases: 5. For the CDR3, the DNA is TGTGCCAGCAGCTTTTATAGCGGGGGCACCTACGAGCAGTACTTC. Translated, it gives CASSFYSGGTYEQYF. Complete variable domain (other parts from reference TRBV7-9 and TRBJ2-7): DTGVSQNPRHKITKRGQNVTFRCDPISEHNRLYWYRQTLGQGPEFLTYFQNEAQLEKSRLLSDRFSAERPKGSFSTLEIQRTEQGDSAMYLCASSFYSGGTYEQYFGPGTRLTVT.

This clonotype was picked up a small number of times. V gene TRBV20-1 combines with J gene TRBJ2-2, with D possibly matching TRBD2 (5 bases). Germline lookup yields CDR1 DFQATT and CDR2 SNEGSKA (reference sequence). V lost 0 bases and J lost 5, with 19 bases in between. This CDR3 has 17 amino acids. The CDR3 protein is CSARDPLLLGRTGELFF. DNA for the CDR3: TGCAGTGCTAGAGATCCCCTATTACTAGGGCGGACCGGGGAGCTGTTTTTT.

The CDR3 sequence: CASSLRVHGYTEAFF. DNA of the CDR3: TGCGCCAGCAGTCTGAGGGTACACGGGTACACTGAAGCTTTCTTT. The chain uses TRBV4-3 and TRBJ1-1; D gene ambiguous. V was cut by 6 bases and J by 3 bases, with 17 bases left in between. The germline V gene has CDR1 LGHNA and CDR2 YSLEER. The CDR3 length is 15 residues.

This chain connects TRBV7-2 to TRBJ2-2; D is perhaps TRBD1 or TRBD2 (5 bases each). The germline CDR1 and CDR2 sequences are SGHTA and FQGNSA. The CDR3 extends over 17 amino acids. V dropped 5 bases and J dropped 0 bases, with 16 bases sitting between them. The CDR3 is CASSAVRDGTNTGELFF. DNA of the CDR3: TGTGCCAGCAGCGCTGTCCGGGACGGAACGAACACCGGGGAGCTGTTTTTT.

This clonotype was seen only a few times. The chain carries TRBV12-3 or TRBV12-4 and TRBJ2-3; TRBD1 might be the D (6 bases). The CDR3 has 15 amino acids. V lost 7 bases, J lost 2 bases, and 16 bases lay in between. The CDR3 loop reads CASNLQGSFTDTQYF. CDR3 in DNA: TGTGCCAGCAACCTACAGGGAAGCTTCACAGATACGCAGTATTTT.

The chain recombines TRBV15 with TRBJ2-7; D is undetermined. In germline, CDR1 is LNHNV, CDR2 YYDKDF (reference sequence). Trimming pared 3 bases from V and 9 bases from J, leaving 12 bases between. The CDR3 runs to 12 residues. The CDR3 DNA follows: TGTGCCACCAGCAGCGCCTCCTCTGGGCAGTACTTC. Encoded protein: CATSSASSGQYF.

The sample holds a few counts of this clonotype. The genes are TRBV13 and TRBJ1-3; the D is unclear. CDR3 size: 14 residues. V was trimmed by 5 bases and J by 2 bases, leaving 10 bases between them. The germline V gene has CDR1 PRHDT and CDR2 FYEKMQ (reference sequence). DNA of the CDR3: TGTGCCAGCAGCCCCGGTCGGGCTGGAAACACCATATATTTT. This codes for CASSPGRAGNTIYF.

In this sample, this clonotype turned up a few times. This chain's CDR3 is CASSLEGGLAGAYEQYF. CDR3 DNA sequence: TGTGCCAGCAGCTTAGAAGGAGGATTAGCAGGGGCCTACGAGCAGTACTTC. The chain recombines TRBV7-9 with TRBJ2-7; perhaps TRBD1 as D (6 bases). Germline assignment: CDR1 SEHNR and CDR2 FQNEAQ (reference sequence). CDR3 size: 17 residues. Trimming cost V 1 base and J 2 bases, with 18 bases left between them.

This clonotype was counted many times. Written as DNA, the CDR3 is TGTGCCAGCAGCCTTGGGGATCACAATGAGCAGTTCTTC. Its protein product is CASSLGDHNEQFF. V usage is TRBV12-3 or TRBV12-4 and J usage is TRBJ2-1, with D unclear. Trimming removed 6 bases at V and 5 bases at J, with 11 bases between. CDR3 length equals 13 residues.

V usage is TRBV14 and J usage is TRBJ2-2; D possibly corresponds to TRBD2 (5 bases). This CDR3 contains 16 residues. Germline values: CDR1 SGHDN, CDR2 FVKESK. The germline V and J ends were trimmed by 1 base and 6 bases, with 15 bases remaining between them. The CDR3 DNA is TGTGCCAGCAGCCAAGCGCGAACTAGGATGGCCGGGGAGCTGTTTTTT. Protein: CASSQARTRMAGELFF.

This clonotype turned up a few times. The V and J genes are TRBV7-8 and TRBJ2-7, with 10 bases identical to TRBD1. CDR1 is SGHVS, CDR2 FQNEAQ, per germline. The CDR3 extends over 16 amino acids. With 6 bases clipped from V and 4 bases from J, the junction kept 12 bases outside the gene matches. The DNA of the CDR3 is TGTGCCAGCAGTCCATCACCTTGGACAGGGGGTTACGAGCAGTACTTC. The encoded protein is CASSPSPWTGGYEQYF.